This T cell receptor beta chain was observed in a study of early T cells in non-severe SARS-CoV-2 infection. The overall study: The authors sequenced bulk RNA from unsorted whole blood, leaving chains unpaired. Points from the study as a whole: VDJdb matching favored anti-spike CD8 responses, missing private and CD4 specificities.

This CDR3 has 16 residues. Unmatched junction bases numbered 10, after V lost 8 bases and J lost 2 bases. The TCR library protocol attached unique molecular identifiers to the individual cDNA molecules. A single record per CDR3 protein comes from TCRdb applying MiXCR to the 5' RACE reads. The data show 60,000 to 90,000 distinct CDR3 sequences, roughly 16% seen once. Comment on this clonotype: The antigen is unknown.

Material for sequencing was whole blood. V gene TRBV12-3 or TRBV12-4 combines with J gene TRBJ1-3; TRBD1 matches 9 bases. The clonotype originates from an adult who was a healthcare worker with PCR-confirmed SARS-CoV-2 infection or an uninfected control (not recorded which). In nucleotides, the CDR3 is TGTGCCAGCGACGGGGGAACAGGGGGCCCTGGAAACACCATATATTTT. Amino acid sequence: CASDGGTGGPGNTIYF.